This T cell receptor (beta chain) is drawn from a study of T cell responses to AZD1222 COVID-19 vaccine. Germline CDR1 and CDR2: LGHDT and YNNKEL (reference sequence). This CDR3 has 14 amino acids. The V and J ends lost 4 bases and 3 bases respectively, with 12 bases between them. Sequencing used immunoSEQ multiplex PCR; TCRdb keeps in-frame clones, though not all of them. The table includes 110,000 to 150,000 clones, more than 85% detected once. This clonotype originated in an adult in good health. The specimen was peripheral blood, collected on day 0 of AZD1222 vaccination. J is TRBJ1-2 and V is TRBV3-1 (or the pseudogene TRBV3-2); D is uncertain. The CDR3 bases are TGTGCCAGCAGCCGGTCGGGAGGAGACTATGGCTACACCTTC. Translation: CASSRSGGDYGYTF.